This is a list of T cell receptor beta chains from one sample in a study of blood T cells in healthy people across ages. TCRdb recomputed calls from the 5' RACE reads with MiXCR, one row per CDR3 protein. The repertoire holds 600,000 to 800,000 distinct CDR3 sequences, with approximately 52% as singletons. The sequenced sample consisted of blood. The source is a woman older than 75 in good health. The CDR3 runs from the conserved cysteine through the conserved F or W. Fields, in order: clone size, V gene, J gene, CDR3 length, CDR3 protein. Where a row states a size, it is once, few, many or the class of an expanded clone; other rows omit it.

NA,TRBV7-2,TRBJ2-7,14,CASSPKTGGYEQYF
many,TRBV20-1,TRBJ2-5,13,CSARENHLEAQYF
NA,TRBV4-3,TRBJ2-7,14,CASRQDRAAYEQYF
NA,TRBV28,TRBJ2-5,15,CATSTPGATQETQYF
few,TRBV10-3,TRBJ1-3,17,CAISESGRLTSGNTIYF
NA,TRBV4-1,TRBJ1-2,15,CASSQTGASNYGYTF
few,TRBV20-1,TRBJ2-5,13,CSARDWDQETQYF
few,TRBV20-1,TRBJ1-5,14,CSARVGRGNQPQHF
NA,TRBV6-5,TRBJ2-2,16,CASSGFRDRGTGELFF
NA,TRBV4-3,TRBJ2-4,14,CASSQVRLSYKQYF
NA,TRBV7-9,TRBJ2-5,14,CAGSSTGIQETQYF
NA,TRBV5-1,TRBJ1-2,13,CASSVDQFYGYTF
many,TRBV28,TRBJ2-1,15,CASSYLGTDYNEQFF
NA,TRBV27,TRBJ1-5,15,CASSLGPDGNQPQHF
many,TRBV7-7,TRBJ2-1,15,CASSVRLAGDHEQFF
many,TRBV5-1,TRBJ2-1,15,CASSLPSGNLNEQFF
NA,TRBV6-5,TRBJ2-4,16,CASSYSYGTEENIQYF
NA,TRBV7-9,TRBJ2-3,17,CASSFKERGTTGDTQYF
once,TRBV12-3/TRBV12-4,TRBJ2-5,15,CASSLEGREGETQYF
NA,TRBV12-3/TRBV12-4,TRBJ2-3,15,CASSPGRASTDTQYF
few,TRBV7-2,NA,14,CASSLPGGWNEQYF
NA,TRBV7-9,TRBJ1-1,15,CASSGTQGMNTEAFF
many,TRBV6-5,TRBJ2-2,14,CASSLSLYTGELFF
NA,TRBV5-6,TRBJ2-7,12,CASSAGLQEQYF
many,TRBV4-1,TRBJ2-3,16,CASSQKGNRGTDTQYF
NA,TRBV27,TRBJ2-7,13,CASNTDRVLEQYF
NA,TRBV29-1,TRBJ1-1,10,CSVVETQAFF
few,TRBV3-1,TRBJ2-1,17,CASSQELAGGLTNEQFF